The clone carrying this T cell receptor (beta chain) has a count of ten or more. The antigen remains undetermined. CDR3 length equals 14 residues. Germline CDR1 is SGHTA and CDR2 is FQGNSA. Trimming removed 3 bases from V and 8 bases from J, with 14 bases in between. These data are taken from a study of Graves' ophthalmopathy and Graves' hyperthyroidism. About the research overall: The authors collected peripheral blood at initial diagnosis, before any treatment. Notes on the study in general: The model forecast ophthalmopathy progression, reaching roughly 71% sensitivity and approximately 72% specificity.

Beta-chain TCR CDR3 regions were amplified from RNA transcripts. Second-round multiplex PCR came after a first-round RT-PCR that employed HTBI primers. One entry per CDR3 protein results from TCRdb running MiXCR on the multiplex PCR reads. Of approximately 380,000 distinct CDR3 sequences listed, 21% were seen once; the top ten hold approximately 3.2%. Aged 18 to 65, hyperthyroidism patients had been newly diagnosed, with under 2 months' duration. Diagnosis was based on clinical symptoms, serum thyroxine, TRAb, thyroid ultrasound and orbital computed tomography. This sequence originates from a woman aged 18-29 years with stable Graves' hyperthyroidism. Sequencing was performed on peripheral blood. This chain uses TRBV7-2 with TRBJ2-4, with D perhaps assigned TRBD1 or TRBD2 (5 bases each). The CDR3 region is CASSLGRDLDIQYF. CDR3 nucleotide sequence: TGTGCCAGCAGCTTGGGACGGGATCTTGACATTCAGTACTTC.